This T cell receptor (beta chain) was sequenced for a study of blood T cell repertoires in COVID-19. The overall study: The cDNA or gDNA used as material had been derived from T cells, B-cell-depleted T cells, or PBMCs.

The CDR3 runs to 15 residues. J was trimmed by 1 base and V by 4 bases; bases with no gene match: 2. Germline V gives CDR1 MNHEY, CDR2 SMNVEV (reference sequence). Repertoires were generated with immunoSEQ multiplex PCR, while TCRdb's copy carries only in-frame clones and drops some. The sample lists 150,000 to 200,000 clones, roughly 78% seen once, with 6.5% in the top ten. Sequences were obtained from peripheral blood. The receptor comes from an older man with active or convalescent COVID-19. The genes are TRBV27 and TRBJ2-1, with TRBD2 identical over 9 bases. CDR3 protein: CASSSTSGSYNEQFF. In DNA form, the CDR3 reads TGTGCCAGCAGTTCGACTAGCGGTTCCTACAATGAGCAGTTCTTC.